Below, 32 T cell receptor beta chains from the same sample are listed, as sequenced in a study of spatial heterogeneity in lung cancer. MiXCR, run by TCRdb on the 5' RACE reads, gives a single entry per CDR3 protein. The sample holds tens of thousands of distinct CDR3 sequences, roughly 15% seen once. Indicated time point: sample taken at primary tumor resection. This specimen consisted of PBMCs, obtained at surgery. These receptors came from a male donor with early-stage non-small cell lung cancer.

In its sample, this clonotype was seen a few times. V is TRBV18 and J is TRBJ2-1; possibly TRBD1 for D (6 bases). This CDR3 contains 13 residues. V was clipped by 2 bases and J by 15 bases, with 17 bases between them. Germline-derived CDR1 and CDR2 are KGHSH and LQKENI. Written as DNA, the CDR3 is TGTGCCAGCTCACCATCCGTAAAGGACAGTATGTTCTTC. This encodes CASSPSVKDSMFF.

The gene calls are TRBV5-1 and TRBJ2-3, with 9 bases fitting TRBD1. Germline lookup yields CDR1 SGHRS and CDR2 YFSETQ. V shed 4 bases and J 1 base; nucleotides not matched to a gene: 7. The CDR3 is 16 amino acids. CDR3 in DNA: TGCGCCAGCAGCACCGGACAGGGGACGGGCACAGATACGCAGTATTTT. Its protein is CASSTGQGTGTDTQYF.

This clonotype has a handful of counts. The chain recombines TRBV6-2 or TRBV6-3 with TRBJ2-2, with D unclear. This CDR3 comprises 17 residues. The V gene's germline CDR1 is MNHEY and CDR2 SVGEGT. Trimming cost V 2 bases and J 3 bases, with 16 bases left between them. CDR3 loop: CASSYAAADPYTGELFF. As DNA, the CDR3 is TGTGCCAGCAGTTACGCGGCAGCCGATCCCTACACCGGGGAGCTGTTTTTT.

This sequence joins TRBV7-9 and TRBJ1-1; 12 bases match TRBD1. CDR3 length: 18 residues. J lost 4 bases, V lost 1 base, and 10 bases had no gene match. Looked up from germline, CDR1 is SEHNR and CDR2 is FQNEAQ (reference sequence). The CDR3 nucleotides are TGTGCCAGCAGCTTAGGAGGGACAGGGGGCAGGAGAGGCACTGAAGCTTTCTTT. Its protein product is CASSLGGTGGRRGTEAFF.

This clonotype was seen ten or more times. The gene calls are TRBV5-6 and TRBJ2-4; tentatively, D is TRBD2 (5 bases). V was cut by 1 base and J by 4 bases, with 6 bases left in between. From germline, CDR1 is SGHDT and CDR2 YYEEEE. This CDR3 comprises 13 residues. CDR3 coding DNA: TGTGCCAGCAGCTTGAAGCGGAAAAACATTCAGTACTTC. Residues: CASSLKRKNIQYF.

This chain uses TRBV28 with TRBJ2-7; 8 bases fit TRBD1. The CDR3 sequence is 15 residues long. Unmatched junction bases numbered 5, after V lost 3 bases and J lost 1 base. From germline, CDR1 is MDHEN and CDR2 SYDVKM. CDR3 loop: CASSLTGTGSYEQYF. CDR3 DNA sequence: TGTGCCAGCAGTTTGACCGGGACAGGATCCTACGAGCAGTACTTC.

This clonotype has more than one count but fewer than ten. V and J are TRBV12-3 or TRBV12-4 and TRBJ1-1, with TRBD1 matching 7 bases. The J segment lost 4 bases and the V segment lost 3 bases, leaving 2 bases of the junction unmatched. The length of the CDR3 is 13 residues. CDR3 in DNA: TGTGCCAGCAGTTTCGACAGGGCCACTGAAGCTTTCTTT. It encodes CASSFDRATEAFF.

The gene calls are TRBV27 and TRBJ2-7, with TRBD1 identical over 7 bases. There are 12 residues in the CDR3. Unmatched junction bases numbered 11, after V lost 6 bases and J lost 12 bases. CDR1 and CDR2 from the germline V gene are MNHEY and SMNVEV (reference sequence). CDR3 DNA: TGTGCCAGCAGCCCTGACAGGGTTAAACCGTACTTC. This codes for CASSPDRVKPYF.

This clonotype occurred many times. V and J are TRBV3-1 and TRBJ2-2, with 8 positions matching TRBD2. The junction had 5 bases not matched to a gene; V was cut back by 6 bases and J by 8 bases. Per the germline V gene, CDR1 is LGHDT and CDR2 is YNNKEL (reference sequence). This CDR3 spans 13 amino acids. In nucleotides, the CDR3 is TGTGCCAGCAGTCAGCGGGAGACGGGGGAGCTGTTTTTT. Residues: CASSQRETGELFF. The whole variable domain, filled in from reference TRBV3-1 and TRBJ2-2, reads DTAVSQTPKYLVTQMGNDKSIKCEQNLGHDTMYWYKQDSKKFLKIMFSYNNKELIINETVPNRFSPKSPDKAHLNLHINSLELGDSAVYFCASSQRETGELFFGEGSRLTVL.

Ten or more counts support this clonotype. The chain links TRBV16 to TRBJ1-1; 7 bases map to TRBD1. Trimming removed 3 bases from V and 2 bases from J; junction bases left unmatched: 3. Germline CDR1 and CDR2: KGHSY and FQNENV. The CDR3 totals 14 residues. The CDR3 DNA follows: TGTGCCAGCAGCCAGAGACAGGGAAACACTGAAGCTTTCTTT. The encoded protein is CASSQRQGNTEAFF.

J is TRBJ2-1 and V is TRBV29-1; D gene unclear. Germline V gives CDR1 SQVTM, CDR2 ANQGSEA. This CDR3 has 15 residues. The CDR3 spells CSVADKAGSYNEQFF. CDR3 in DNA: TGCAGTGTCGCTGATAAGGCCGGCTCCTACAATGAGCAGTTCTTC.

This clonotype was seen at least ten times. The gene calls are TRBV2 and TRBJ1-3; tentative D call: TRBD1 (5 bases). In germline, CDR1 is SNHLY, CDR2 FYNNEI. The CDR3 sequence is 17 residues long. Trimming removed 1 base from V and 1 base from J, with 14 bases in between. The CDR3 is CASSEVKATVSGNTIYF. CDR3 nucleotide sequence: TGTGCCAGCAGTGAAGTCAAGGCGACAGTTTCTGGAAACACCATATATTTT.

This clonotype was recorded a few times. The chain uses TRBV29-1 and TRBJ1-5; D gene ambiguous. The CDR3 is 13 amino acids. Trimming stripped 4 bases from V and 0 bases from J, with 7 bases between. Germline V gene data show CDR1 as SQVTM and CDR2 as ANQGSEA. Here the CDR3 DNA reads TGCAGCGTTGTGGCCAGTAGCAATCAGCCCCAGCATTTT. Its translation: CSVVASSNQPQHF.

The rearrangement links TRBV5-1 to TRBJ2-6; weak D call: TRBD1 (6 bases). Trimming removed 5 bases from V and 0 bases from J, with 12 bases in between. This CDR3 region has 16 residues. Per germline, CDR1 SGHRS and CDR2 YFSETQ. The CDR3 coding sequence is TGCGCCAGCAGTTTACAGGGTTACTCTGGGGCCAACGTCCTGACTTTC. Protein sequence: CASSLQGYSGANVLTF.

This clonotype was seen a handful of times. A junction boundary mismatches the germline segment, possibly from a read error. The genes are TRBV11-2 and TRBJ1-1; the D is unclear. The CDR3 covers 13 residues. CDR1 is SGHAT and CDR2 is FQNNGV in the germline V gene. The CDR3: CASSLERNAEAFF. The CDR3 region has the DNA TGTGCCAGCAGCTTAGAGAGGAACGCTGAAGCTTTCTTT.

The sample holds one count of this clonotype. A much larger clone differs from this one at a single base, so this may be a read error. This sequence joins TRBV6-6 and TRBJ1-1, with 8 bases aligning to TRBD1. Germline trimming cut 4 bases from V and 1 base from J; bases unmatched to any gene: 2. This CDR3 has 14 residues. Germline V gene data show CDR1 as MNHNY and CDR2 as SVGAGI (reference sequence). Here the CDR3 reads CASSFGQGNTEAFF. In DNA, the CDR3 is TGTGCCAGCAGTTTCGGACAGGGGAACACTGAAGCTTTCTTT.

V usage is TRBV6-4 and J usage is TRBJ1-6; D perhaps matches TRBD1 (6 bases). The CDR3 contains 14 residues. Trimming left V 2 bases short and J 6 bases short, with 8 bases between. Per the germline V gene, CDR1 is MRHNA and CDR2 is SNTAGT. The CDR3 DNA follows: TGTGCCAGCAGTGACCTACAGGGTAATTCACCCCTCCACTTT. It codes for CASSDLQGNSPLHF.

V gene TRBV7-9 combines with J gene TRBJ1-1; possibly TRBD1 for D (5 bases). CDR3 length: 15 residues. Germline CDR1 and CDR2: SEHNR and FQNEAQ (reference sequence). The germline V and J ends were trimmed by 7 bases and 7 bases, with 22 bases remaining between them. The CDR3 loop reads CASTYIRGVPGEAFF. CDR3 sequence (DNA): TGTGCCAGCACCTATATCCGGGGGGTTCCAGGTGAAGCTTTCTTT.

Ten or more counts support this clonotype. This chain's CDR3 is CASGFGSPSRGYTF. Written as DNA, the CDR3 is TGTGCTAGTGGTTTTGGTTCCCCCTCTCGAGGCTACACCTTC. This sequence joins TRBV12-5 and TRBJ1-2, with D unclear. Germline CDR1 and CDR2: LGHNT and FRNRAP. Trimming stripped 3 bases from V and 8 bases from J, with 16 bases between. CDR3 size: 14 residues.

The sample holds a few counts of this clonotype. This rearrangement joins TRBV4-2 to TRBJ2-3, with D perhaps matching TRBD1 (6 bases). CDR1 is LGHNA, CDR2 YNFKEQ, per germline. CDR3 length: 15 residues. V lost 1 base, J lost 4 bases, and 12 bases lay in between. Here the CDR3 reads CASSQVRGSSDTQYF. CDR3 in DNA: TGTGCCAGCAGCCAAGTGAGGGGGTCCTCAGATACGCAGTATTTT.

Ten or more counts support this clonotype. The chain couples TRBV5-1 to TRBJ2-1; unclear D gene. Germline V gives CDR1 SGHRS, CDR2 YFSETQ. The CDR3 has 13 amino acids. Between the trimmed V and J ends, which lost 1 base and 8 bases, there was a span of 10 bases. The CDR3 here is CASSLSGNYEQFF. As DNA, the CDR3 is TGCGCCAGCAGCTTGAGTGGGAATTATGAGCAGTTCTTC.

Of note for this clonotype: At one of its ends the junction is not consistent with the germline gene, which may arise from a read error. The chain carries TRBV4-3 and TRBJ2-3, with 8 bases that match TRBD2. Germline V gene data show CDR1 as LGHNA and CDR2 as YSLEER. The CDR3 has 17 amino acids. In nucleotides, the CDR3 is TGCGCCAGCAGCCAAGCGGGAGGGCCAAGTGCCCCAGATACCCAGTATTTT. It yields the protein CASSQAGGPSAPDTQYF.

This chain uses TRBV19 with TRBJ2-1; 10 nucleotides match TRBD1. The CDR3 has 15 residues. The trim removed 6 bases at V and 9 bases at J, leaving 11 bases unmatched. Germline CDR1 and CDR2: LNHDA and SQIVND (reference sequence). The CDR3 DNA reads as TGTGCCAGTAGGGTGACAGGGGGCCTCTATAGTGAGCAGTTCTTC. Translated, it gives CASRVTGGLYSEQFF.

Only a few counts were recorded for this clonotype. V gene TRBV19 combines with J gene TRBJ1-1, with 8 bases aligning to TRBD1. The V gene end was trimmed by 4 bases and the J gene end by 0 bases; junction bases not matched to a gene: 10. The V gene's germline CDR1 is LNHDA and CDR2 SQIVND (reference sequence). The CDR3 has 17 amino acids. The CDR3 here is CASSTDRGPFMNTEAFF. CDR3 coding DNA: TGTGCCAGTAGTACAGACAGGGGCCCGTTCATGAACACTGAAGCTTTCTTT.

This clonotype occurred a few times. The chain is built from TRBV4-1 and TRBJ2-1, with D perhaps given as TRBD1 or TRBD2 (6 bases each). This CDR3 has 15 residues. Per germline, CDR1 MGHRA and CDR2 YSYEKL. V dropped 2 bases and J dropped 7 bases, with 15 bases sitting between them. CDR3: CASSQTPGAVNEQFF. For the CDR3, the DNA is TGCGCCAGCAGCCAAACACCGGGGGCGGTAAATGAGCAGTTCTTC.

V usage is TRBV20-1 and J usage is TRBJ2-3; 11 bases are shared with TRBD1. The J segment lost 1 base and the V segment lost 0 bases, leaving 6 bases of the junction unmatched. CDR3 length: 17 residues. In germline, CDR1 is DFQATT, CDR2 SNEGSKA (reference sequence). The CDR3 reads CSARDPGTGGGTDTQYF. The CDR3 DNA reads as TGCAGTGCTAGAGACCCCGGGACAGGGGGGGGCACAGATACGCAGTATTTT.

This clonotype was recorded a few times. The chain employs TRBV3-1 and TRBJ2-3; D unclear. The CDR3 runs 13 residues. The V end was cut by 1 base, the J end by 1 base, with 3 bases between. Germline V lookup: CDR1 LGHDT, CDR2 YNNKEL (reference sequence). The CDR3 DNA reads TGTGCCAGCAGCCAAGCCGGCACAGATACGCAGTATTTT. It encodes CASSQAGTDTQYF.

The chain has TRBV7-8 and TRBJ2-7; the match to TRBD2 covers 7 bases. Per the germline V gene, CDR1 is SGHVS and CDR2 is FQNEAQ. This CDR3 is 13 amino acids long. Trimming took 7 bases from V and 4 from J; bases not matched to a gene: 7. CDR3 in amino acids: CASTPGGLYEQYF. In DNA form, the CDR3 reads TGTGCCAGCACCCCGGGGGGATTGTACGAGCAGTACTTC.

This clonotype was recorded at least ten times. The chain links TRBV5-6 to TRBJ2-3; D may be TRBD1 (6 bases). The CDR3 has 15 amino acids. Germline CDR1 is SGHDT and CDR2 is YYEEEE. The V end was cut by 4 bases, the J end by 0 bases, with 12 bases between. The CDR3 spells CASSPWGPSTDTQYF. CDR3 nucleotides: TGTGCCAGCAGCCCTTGGGGGCCTAGCACAGATACGCAGTATTTT.

Only a few counts were recorded for this clonotype. The gene calls are TRBV9 and TRBJ2-3; D remains unclear. CDR3 length equals 15 residues. Germline CDR1 and CDR2: SGDLS and YYNGEE. The ends were cut back, 4 bases at V and 5 bases at J, with 17 bases in the middle. The CDR3 coding sequence is TGTGCCAGCAGCATTGGAGTTAATCCCAGAGATACGCAGTATTTT. It is translated as CASSIGVNPRDTQYF.

This clonotype was detected many times. The CDR3 nucleotides are TGTGCCAGCAGCTTAGTTTCTTCAGGAGACACTGAAGCTTTCTTT. Translating it yields CASSLVSSGDTEAFF. This rearrangement joins TRBV7-2 to TRBJ1-1; D uncertain. This CDR3 has 15 amino acids. Trimming took off 1 base at V and 3 bases at J, with 12 bases between the two ends. The V gene's germline CDR1 is SGHTA and CDR2 FQGNSA.

In this sample, this clonotype turned up many times. This chain joins TRBV4-3 and TRBJ2-1; D is unclear. This CDR3 has 15 amino acids. V was trimmed by 0 bases and J by 3 bases, leaving 9 bases between them. Germline V gives CDR1 LGHNA, CDR2 YSLEER. This CDR3 is CASSQDGPSYNEQFF. CDR3 DNA: TGCGCCAGCAGCCAAGATGGACCCAGCTACAATGAGCAGTTCTTC.